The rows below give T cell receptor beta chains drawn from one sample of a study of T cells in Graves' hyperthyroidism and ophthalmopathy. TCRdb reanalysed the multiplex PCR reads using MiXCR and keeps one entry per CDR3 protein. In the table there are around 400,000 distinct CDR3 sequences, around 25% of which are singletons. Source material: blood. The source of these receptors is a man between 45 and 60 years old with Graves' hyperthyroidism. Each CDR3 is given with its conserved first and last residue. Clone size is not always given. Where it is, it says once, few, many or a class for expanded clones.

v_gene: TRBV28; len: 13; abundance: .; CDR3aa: CASGTTNTGELFF
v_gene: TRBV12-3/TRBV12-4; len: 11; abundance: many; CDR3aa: CASRGPFEQFF
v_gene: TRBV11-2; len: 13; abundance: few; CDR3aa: CASNRGSLSEAFF
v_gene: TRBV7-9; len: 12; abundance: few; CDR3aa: CASSFEEYGYTF
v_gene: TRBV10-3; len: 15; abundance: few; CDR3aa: CAIREDRGRNTEAFF
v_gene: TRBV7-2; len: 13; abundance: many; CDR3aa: CASSPPLADEQFF
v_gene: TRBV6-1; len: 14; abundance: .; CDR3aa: CASSEGGHTDTQYF
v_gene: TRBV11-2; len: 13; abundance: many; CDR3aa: CASSFPGGETQYF
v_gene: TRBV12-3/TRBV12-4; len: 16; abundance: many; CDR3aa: CASSPKNRVKREKLFF
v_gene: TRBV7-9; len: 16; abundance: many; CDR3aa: CASSLGGRPGANVLTF
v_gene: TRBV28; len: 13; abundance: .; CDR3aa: CASSYGRSNEQFF
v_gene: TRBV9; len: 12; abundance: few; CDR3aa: CASSTWGDGYTF
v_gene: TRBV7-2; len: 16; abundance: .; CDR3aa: CASSQGLAGGSDTQYF
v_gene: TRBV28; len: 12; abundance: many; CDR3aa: CASTDPGLGYTF
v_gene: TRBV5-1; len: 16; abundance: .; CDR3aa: CASSPYRTSNSDTQYF
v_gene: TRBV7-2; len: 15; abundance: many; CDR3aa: CASSATSRSYNEQFF
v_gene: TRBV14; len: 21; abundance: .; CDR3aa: CASSQSGQKAGGPSRYNEQFF
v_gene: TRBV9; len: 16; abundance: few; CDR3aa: CASSVDGTYSTDTQYF
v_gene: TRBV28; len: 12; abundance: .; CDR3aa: CASTQVGYGYTF
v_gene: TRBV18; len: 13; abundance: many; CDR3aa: CASSPQAFNEQYF
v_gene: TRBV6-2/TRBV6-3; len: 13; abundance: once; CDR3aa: CASSYSSVNTIYF
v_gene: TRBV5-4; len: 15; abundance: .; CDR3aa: CASSLRASGMEGQYF
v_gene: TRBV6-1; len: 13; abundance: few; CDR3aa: CASSEDRRYEQYF
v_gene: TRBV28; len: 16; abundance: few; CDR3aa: CASTDRTGPGANVLTF
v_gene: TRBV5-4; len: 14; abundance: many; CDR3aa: CASSLGQGYLEQYF